This T cell receptor (beta chain) emerged from a study of blood T cell repertoires in COVID-19. This clone was counted a few times. Measured with immunoSEQ multiplex PCR; TCRdb has only the in-frame clones, and not every one. Of 25,000 to 30,000 clones in the sample, less than 85% were seen once. Trimming removed 3 bases at V and 1 base at J, with 12 bases between. This CDR3 comprises 15 residues. In germline, CDR1 is MGHRA, CDR2 YSYEKL. The material sequenced was peripheral blood. The V call is TRBV4-1, the J call TRBJ2-5; TRBD2 might be the D (6 bases). The TCR was taken from an elderly woman with acute or convalescent COVID-19. The DNA for the CDR3 is TGCGCCAGCAGCCAGGTCCCGGGAGCCCAAGAGACCCAGTACTTC. Translated: CASSQVPGAQETQYF.